The text below deals with one T cell receptor (beta chain). The antigen remains unidentified. The data stem from a study of shared clonotypes between healthy human individuals. Study observations and caveats: What limited the represented genetic and exposure-history diversity was the small number of donors. It was observed that approximately 5% of naive CD4 clonotypes were shared across a handful of donors.

All donors were Caucasian adults living in Nashville, Tennessee. Replicate sorted-subset PCRs were loaded with 150 to 200 ng DNA, tens of thousands of T cell genomes. Libraries were prepared by immunoSEQ multiplex PCR; TCRdb keeps only in-frame clonotypes and omits some of them. The table lists about a million clones, over 60% of them singletons. CDR3 length equals 15 residues. V was trimmed by 3 bases and J by 6 bases, leaving 17 bases between them. CDR1 is SGDLS and CDR2 is YYNGEE in the germline V gene. The chain uses TRBV9 and TRBJ2-3, with D perhaps matching TRBD2 (6 bases). The sample consisted of memory CD4+ T cells sorted from blood. Subset meaning: CD45RA-negative fraction. This TCR was recovered from a man aged 18 to 35 in good health. CDR3 sequence: CASSGGERPDDTQYF. The CDR3 DNA follows: TGTGCCAGCAGCGGCGGGGAGCGACCAGACGATACGCAGTATTTT.